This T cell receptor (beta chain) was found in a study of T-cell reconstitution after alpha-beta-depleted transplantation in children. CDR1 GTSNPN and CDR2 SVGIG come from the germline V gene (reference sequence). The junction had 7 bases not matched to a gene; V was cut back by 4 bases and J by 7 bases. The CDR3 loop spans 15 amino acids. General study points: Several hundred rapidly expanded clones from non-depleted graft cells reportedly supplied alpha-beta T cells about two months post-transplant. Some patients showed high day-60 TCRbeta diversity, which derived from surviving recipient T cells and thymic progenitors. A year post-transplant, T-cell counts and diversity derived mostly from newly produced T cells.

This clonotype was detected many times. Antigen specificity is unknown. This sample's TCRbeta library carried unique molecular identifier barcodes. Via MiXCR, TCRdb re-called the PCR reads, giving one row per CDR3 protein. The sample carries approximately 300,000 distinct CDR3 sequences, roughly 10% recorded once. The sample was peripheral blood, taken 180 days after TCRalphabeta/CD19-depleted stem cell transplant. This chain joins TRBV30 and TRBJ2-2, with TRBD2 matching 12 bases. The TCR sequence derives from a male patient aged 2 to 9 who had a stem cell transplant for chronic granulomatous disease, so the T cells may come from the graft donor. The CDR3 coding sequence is TGTGCCTGGACAAGACTAGCGGGAGTGGTCGGGGAGCTGTTTTTT. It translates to CAWTRLAGVVGELFF.